This TCR beta chain was sequenced in a study of blood T cells in healthy people across ages. This clonotype has more than one count but fewer than ten. One end of the junction is discordant with germline, which a read error may explain. A second about 6 to 12 cycle PCR used barcoded and J-beta primers. Each of the samples gave a minimum of 2.5 million paired-end reads that contained CDR3. Using its own MiXCR run on the 5' RACE reads, TCRdb lists one record per CDR3 protein. The sample carries approximately 1.5 million distinct CDR3 sequences, roughly a third recorded once. Looked up from germline, CDR1 is MNHEY and CDR2 is SMNVEV (reference sequence). The CDR3 runs to 16 residues.

The specimen was blood. The chain combines TRBV27 with TRBJ2-3; D unresolved. The sequence was obtained from a woman aged 25 to 39 in good health. CDR3 bases: TGTGCTAGCAGTTTAATCCCCCACCAGCAATTGGATACGCAGTATTTT. Translating it yields CASSLIPHQQLDTQYF.